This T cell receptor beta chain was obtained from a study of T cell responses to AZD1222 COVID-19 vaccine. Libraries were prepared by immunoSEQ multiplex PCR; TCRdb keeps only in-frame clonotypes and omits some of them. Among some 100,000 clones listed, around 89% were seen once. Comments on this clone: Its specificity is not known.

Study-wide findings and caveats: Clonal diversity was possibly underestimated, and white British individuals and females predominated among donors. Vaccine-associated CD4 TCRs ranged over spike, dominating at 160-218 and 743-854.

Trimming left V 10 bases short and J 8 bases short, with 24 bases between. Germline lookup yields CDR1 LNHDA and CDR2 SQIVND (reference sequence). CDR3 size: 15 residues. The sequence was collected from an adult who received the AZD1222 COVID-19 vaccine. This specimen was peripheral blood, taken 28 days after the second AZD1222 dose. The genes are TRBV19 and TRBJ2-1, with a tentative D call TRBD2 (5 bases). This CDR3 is CATISKTDFSDEQFF. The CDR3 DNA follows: TGTGCCACTATATCTAAAACGGACTTCTCGGATGAGCAGTTCTTC. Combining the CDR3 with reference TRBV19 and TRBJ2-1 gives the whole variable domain DGGITQSPKYLFRKEGQNVTLSCEQNLNHDAMYWYRQDPGQGLRLIYYSQIVNDFQKGDIAEGYSVSREKKESFPLTVTSAQKNPTAFYLCATISKTDFSDEQFFGPGTRLTVL.